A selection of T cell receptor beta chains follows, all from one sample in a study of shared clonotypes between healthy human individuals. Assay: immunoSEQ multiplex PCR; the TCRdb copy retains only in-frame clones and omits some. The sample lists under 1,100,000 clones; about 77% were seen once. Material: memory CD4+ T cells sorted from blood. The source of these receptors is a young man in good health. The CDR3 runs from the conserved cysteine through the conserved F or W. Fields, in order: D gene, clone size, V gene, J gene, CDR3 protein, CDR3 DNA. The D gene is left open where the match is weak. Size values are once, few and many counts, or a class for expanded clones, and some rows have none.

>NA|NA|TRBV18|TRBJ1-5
CASSPARGQPQHF
TGTGCCAGCTCACCCGCGAGGGGACAGCCCCAGCATTTT
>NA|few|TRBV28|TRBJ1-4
CASRAGNEKLFF
TGTGCCAGCAGAGCAGGGAATGAAAAACTGTTTTTT
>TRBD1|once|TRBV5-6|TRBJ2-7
CASSPVGTGGIYEQYF
TGTGCCAGCAGCCCGGTAGGGACAGGGGGCATCTACGAGCAGTACTTC
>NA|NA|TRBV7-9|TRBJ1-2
CAGAEANYGYTF
TGTGCCGGTGCTGAGGCTAACTATGGCTACACCTTC
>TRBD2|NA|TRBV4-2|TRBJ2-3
CASSERGKTDTQYF
TGTGCCAGCAGCGAGCGGGGTAAGACAGATACGCAGTATTTT
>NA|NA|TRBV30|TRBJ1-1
CAWRSPGGVNTEAFF
TGTGCCTGGAGGTCCCCCGGGGGCGTGAACACTGAAGCTTTCTTT
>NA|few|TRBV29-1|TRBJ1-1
CSATRFTEAFF
TGCAGCGCCACTCGTTTCACTGAAGCTTTCTTT
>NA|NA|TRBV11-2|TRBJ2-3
CASSSDGGGTDTQYF
TGTGCCAGCAGCTCCGACGGAGGAGGCACAGATACGCAGTATTTT
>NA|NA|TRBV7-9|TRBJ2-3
CASSLSSGGPDTQYF
TGTGCCAGCAGCTTATCTTCCGGGGGCCCAGATACGCAGTATTTT
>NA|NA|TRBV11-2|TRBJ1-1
CASSLDRRSAFF
TGTGCCAGCAGCTTAGATCGCAGGTCCGCTTTCTTT
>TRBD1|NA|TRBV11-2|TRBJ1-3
CASSQRTGGGNTIYF
TGTGCCAGCAGCCAACGGACAGGGGGTGGAAACACCATATATTTT
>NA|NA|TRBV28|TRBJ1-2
CASSLRGVDGYTF
TGTGCCAGCAGCCTCCGGGGGGTCGATGGCTACACCTTC
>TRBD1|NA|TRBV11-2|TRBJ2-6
CASSSTGTVSNVLTF
TGTGCCAGCAGCTCTACCGGGACAGTGTCCAACGTCCTGACTTTC
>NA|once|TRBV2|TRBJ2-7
CASSIDFGYEQYF
TGTGCCAGCAGTATAGATTTCGGCTACGAGCAGTACTTC
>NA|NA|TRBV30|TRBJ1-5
CAWSVGSNQPQHF
TGTGCCTGGAGCGTGGGAAGTAATCAGCCCCAGCATTTT
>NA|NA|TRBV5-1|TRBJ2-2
CASSPLGGITGELFF
TGCGCCAGCAGCCCCCTCGGGGGAATCACCGGGGAGCTGTTTTTT
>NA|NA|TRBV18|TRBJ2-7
CASSPPGRSYEQYF
TGTGCCAGCTCACCACCGGGCCGGTCCTACGAGCAGTACTTC
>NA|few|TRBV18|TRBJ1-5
CASSPPAIPGGNQPQHF
TGTGCCAGCTCACCACCGGCTATCCCGGGAGGCAATCAGCCCCAGCATTTT
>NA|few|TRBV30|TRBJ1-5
CAWGFNGDQPQHF
TGTGCCTGGGGATTTAACGGAGATCAGCCCCAGCATTTT
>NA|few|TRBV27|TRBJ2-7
CASGNREQYF
TGTGCCAGCGGTAATAGGGAGCAGTACTTC
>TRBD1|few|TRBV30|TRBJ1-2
CAWSVGQGVNYGYTF
TGTGCCTGGAGTGTTGGACAGGGGGTAAACTATGGCTACACCTTC
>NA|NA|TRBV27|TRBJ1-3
CASSLNGAGNTIYF
TGTGCCAGCAGTTTAAATGGTGCTGGAAACACCATATATTTT
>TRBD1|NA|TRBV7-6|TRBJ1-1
CASSLGDSGTEAFF
TGTGCCAGCAGCTTAGGGGACAGTGGCACTGAAGCTTTCTTT
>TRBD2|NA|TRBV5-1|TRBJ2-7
CASSLSVSPGRGAYEQYF
TGCGCCAGCAGCTTGAGTGTTTCCCCAGGGCGGGGGGCCTACGAGCAGTACTTC
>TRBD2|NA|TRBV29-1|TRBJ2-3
CSVVREADTQYF
TGCAGCGTTGTGCGGGAGGCAGATACGCAGTATTTT
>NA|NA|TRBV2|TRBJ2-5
CASRPDRSQETQYF
TGTGCCAGCAGGCCCGACAGGAGCCAAGAGACCCAGTACTTC
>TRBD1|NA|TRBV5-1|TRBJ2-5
CASSLAGQGETQYF
TGCGCCAGCAGCTTGGCGGGACAGGGGGAGACCCAGTACTTC
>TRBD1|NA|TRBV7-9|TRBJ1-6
CASSFQTGGRGNSPLHF
TGTGCCAGCAGTTTCCAAACAGGGGGTAGGGGGAATTCACCCCTCCACTTT
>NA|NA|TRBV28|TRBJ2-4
CASSLGAGVNIQYF
TGTGCCAGCAGTTTGGGGGCAGGGGTCAACATTCAGTACTTC
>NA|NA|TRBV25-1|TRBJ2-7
CASSRGPSSYEQYF
TGTGCCAGCAGCAGGGGCCCGAGCTCCTACGAGCAGTACTTC
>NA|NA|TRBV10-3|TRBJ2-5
CASTAGTLQETQYF
TGTGCCAGCACCGCAGGGACCTTACAAGAGACCCAGTACTTC